This T cell receptor (beta chain) was sequenced during a study of T-cell reconstitution after alpha-beta-depleted transplantation in children. Trimming left V 0 bases short and J 0 bases short, with 14 bases between. In germline, CDR1 is GTSNPN, CDR2 SVGIG (reference sequence). The CDR3 loop spans 16 amino acids. Library preparation (for TCRbeta) was performed with unique molecular identifiers. TCRdb called the PCR reads again in MiXCR, with one record for every CDR3 protein. This sample yields roughly 610,000 distinct CDR3 sequences, of which roughly a tenth are seen a single time; about 4% belongs to the top ten.

The chain couples TRBV30 to TRBJ1-2, with D possibly matching TRBD1 (5 bases). This TCR was recovered from a human donor who donated a stem cell graft to a child with acute myeloid leukemia. Sequences were derived from PBMCs from the stem cell graft donor, sampled from the stem cell graft. In DNA, the CDR3 is TGTGCCTGGAGTGTACCCACAGGACCTTCTAACTATGGCTACACCTTC. Protein product: CAWSVPTGPSNYGYTF.